This TCR beta chain appears in the sequencing data of a study of post-analysis software for immune sequencing data. Study-level results: Compared with controls, patients had more of roughly 5 TRBV segments, including TRBV5-6, TRBV5-1 and TRBV20-1.

The CDR3 has 16 amino acids. V was cut by 0 bases and J by 5 bases, with 14 bases left in between. The germline gives CDR1 SEHNR, CDR2 FQNEAQ (reference sequence). As to this clonotype: Its antigen is still unknown.

The authors incorporated unique molecular identifiers into the TCR beta cDNA libraries. TCRdb used MiXCR to reprocess the PCR reads, holding one entry per CDR3 protein. The sample includes fewer than 900,000 distinct CDR3 sequences, more than 45% of them seen just once. The sample was blood. This chain uses TRBV7-9 with TRBJ2-1; possibly TRBD1 or TRBD2 for D (6 bases each). The source is a girl under 18 with multiple sclerosis. CDR3 protein: CASSLAGGTLHNEQFF. The CDR3 DNA follows: TGTGCCAGCAGCTTAGCCGGAGGGACACTTCACAATGAGCAGTTCTTC. Supplemented by reference TRBV7-9 and TRBJ2-1, the full variable domain reads DTGVSQNPRHKITKRGQNVTFRCDPISEHNRLYWYRQTLGQGPEFLTYFQNEAQLEKSRLLSDRFSAERPKGSFSTLEIQRTEQGDSAMYLCASSLAGGTLHNEQFFGPGTRLTVL.